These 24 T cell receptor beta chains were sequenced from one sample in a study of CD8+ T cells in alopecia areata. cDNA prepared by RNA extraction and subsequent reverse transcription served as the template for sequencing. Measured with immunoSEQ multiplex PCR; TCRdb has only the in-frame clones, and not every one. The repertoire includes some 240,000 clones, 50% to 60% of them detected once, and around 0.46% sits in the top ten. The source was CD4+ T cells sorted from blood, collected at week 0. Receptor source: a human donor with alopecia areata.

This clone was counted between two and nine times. The CDR3 reads CASGPQLIRYEQYF. CDR3 bases: TGTGCTAGTGGCCCACAGCTAATCCGCTACGAGCAGTACTTC. The chain combines TRBV12-5 with TRBJ2-7, with D unclear. This CDR3 has 14 residues. CDR1 LGHNT and CDR2 FRNRAP come from the germline V gene. The V gene lost 6 bases and the J gene lost 3 bases, with 15 bases spanning the gap.

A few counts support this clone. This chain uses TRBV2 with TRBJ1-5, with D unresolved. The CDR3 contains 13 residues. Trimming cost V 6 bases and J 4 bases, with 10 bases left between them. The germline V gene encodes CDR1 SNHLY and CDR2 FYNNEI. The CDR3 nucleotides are TGTGCCAGCAGCGCGGACGGAAATCAGCCCCAGCATTTT. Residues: CASSADGNQPQHF. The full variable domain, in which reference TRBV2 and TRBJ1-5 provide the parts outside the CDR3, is EPEVTQTPSHQVTQMGQEVILRCVPISNHLYFYWYRQILGQKVEFLVSFYNNEISEKSEIFDDQFSVERPDGSNFTLKIRSTKLEDSAMYFCASSADGNQPQHFGDGTRLSIL.

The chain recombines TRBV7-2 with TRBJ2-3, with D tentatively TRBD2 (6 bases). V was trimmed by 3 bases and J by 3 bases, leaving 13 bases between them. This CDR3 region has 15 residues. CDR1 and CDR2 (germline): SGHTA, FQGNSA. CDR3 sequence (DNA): TGTGCCAGCAGCTTGAACGGGAGTCCAACAGATACGCAGTATTTT. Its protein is CASSLNGSPTDTQYF.

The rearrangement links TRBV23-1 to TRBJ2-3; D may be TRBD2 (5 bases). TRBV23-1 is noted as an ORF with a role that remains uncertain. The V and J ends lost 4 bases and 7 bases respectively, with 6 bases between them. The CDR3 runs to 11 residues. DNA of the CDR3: TGCGCCAGCAGTCCGGGATATACGCAGTATTTT. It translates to CASSPGYTQYF.

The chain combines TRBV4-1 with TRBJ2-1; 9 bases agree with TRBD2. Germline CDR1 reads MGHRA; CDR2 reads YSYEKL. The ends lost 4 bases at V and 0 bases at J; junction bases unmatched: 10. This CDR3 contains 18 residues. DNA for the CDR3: TGCGCCAGCAGCCTCGGGACTAGCAGACAGAGCTCCTACAATGAGCAGTTCTTC. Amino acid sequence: CASSLGTSRQSSYNEQFF.

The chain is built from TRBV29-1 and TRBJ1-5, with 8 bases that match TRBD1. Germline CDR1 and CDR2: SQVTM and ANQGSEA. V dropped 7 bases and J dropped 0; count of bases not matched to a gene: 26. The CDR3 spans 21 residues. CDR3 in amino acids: CSALFPLGQGAHTHSNQPQHF. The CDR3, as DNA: TGCAGCGCCCTATTCCCCTTGGGGCAGGGGGCGCATACCCATAGCAATCAGCCCCAGCATTTT. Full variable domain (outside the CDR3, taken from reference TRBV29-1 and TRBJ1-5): SAVISQKPSRDICQRGTSLTIQCQVDSQVTMMFWYRQQPGQSLTLIATANQGSEATYESGFVIDKFPISRPNLTFSTLTVSNMSPEDSSIYLCSALFPLGQGAHTHSNQPQHFGDGTRLSIL.

CDR3 amino acids: CASSPGTSSYNEQFF. The CDR3 nucleotides read TGTGCCAGCAGCCCGGGAACTAGCTCCTACAATGAGCAGTTCTTC. The chain is built from TRBV5-4 and TRBJ2-1, with D maybe TRBD2 (5 bases). The V end lost 4 bases, the J end lost 0 bases, and 11 bases lay between the germline ends. The CDR3 runs to 15 residues. CDR1 and CDR2 from the germline V gene are SGHNT and YYREEE (reference sequence).

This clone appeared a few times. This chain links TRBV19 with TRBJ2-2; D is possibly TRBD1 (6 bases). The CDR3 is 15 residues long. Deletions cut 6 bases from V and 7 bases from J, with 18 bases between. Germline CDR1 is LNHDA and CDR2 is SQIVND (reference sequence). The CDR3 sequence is CASSPGQSRFGELFF. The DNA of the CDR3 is TGTGCCAGTAGCCCTGGACAGTCCAGGTTCGGGGAGCTGTTTTTT. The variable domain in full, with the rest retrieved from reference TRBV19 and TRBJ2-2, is DGGITQSPKYLFRKEGQNVTLSCEQNLNHDAMYWYRQDPGQGLRLIYYSQIVNDFQKGDIAEGYSVSREKKESFPLTVTSAQKNPTAFYLCASSPGQSRFGELFFGEGSRLTVL.

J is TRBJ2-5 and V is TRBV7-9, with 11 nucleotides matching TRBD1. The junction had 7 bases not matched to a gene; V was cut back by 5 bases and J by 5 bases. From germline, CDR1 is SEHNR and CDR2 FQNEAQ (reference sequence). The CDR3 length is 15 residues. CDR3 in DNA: TGTGCCAGCAGCCCCGGACAGGGGGCGAGGGAGACCCAGTACTTC. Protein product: CASSPGQGARETQYF.

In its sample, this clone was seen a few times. The CDR3 region has the DNA TGTGCCAGCAGTTTTACGGACACTGAAGCTTTCTTT. This gives the protein CASSFTDTEAFF. The chain combines TRBV6-5 with TRBJ1-1, with D hard to call. CDR1 is MNHEY, CDR2 SVGAGI, per germline. The CDR3 is 12 amino acids. With 4 bases removed from V and 3 bases from J, the gap between germline ends came to 6 bases.

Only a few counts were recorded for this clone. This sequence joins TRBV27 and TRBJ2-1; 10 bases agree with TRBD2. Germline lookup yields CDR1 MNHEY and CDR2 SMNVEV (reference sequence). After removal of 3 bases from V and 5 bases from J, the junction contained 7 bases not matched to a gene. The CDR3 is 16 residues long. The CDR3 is CASSLALAGVHNEQFF. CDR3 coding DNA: TGTGCCAGCAGTTTGGCGCTAGCGGGAGTTCACAATGAGCAGTTCTTC.

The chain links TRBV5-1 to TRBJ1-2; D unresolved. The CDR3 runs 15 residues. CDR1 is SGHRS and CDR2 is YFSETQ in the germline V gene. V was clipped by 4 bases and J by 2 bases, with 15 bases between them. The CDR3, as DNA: TGCGCCAGCAGCCCCGGTCACGACCGAAACTATGGCTACACCTTC. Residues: CASSPGHDRNYGYTF.

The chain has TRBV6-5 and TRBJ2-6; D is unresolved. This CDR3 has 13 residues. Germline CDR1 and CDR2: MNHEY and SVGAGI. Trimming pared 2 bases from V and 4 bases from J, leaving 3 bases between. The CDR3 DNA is TGTGCCAGCAGTTACACCGGGGCCAACGTCCTGACTTTC. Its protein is CASSYTGANVLTF.

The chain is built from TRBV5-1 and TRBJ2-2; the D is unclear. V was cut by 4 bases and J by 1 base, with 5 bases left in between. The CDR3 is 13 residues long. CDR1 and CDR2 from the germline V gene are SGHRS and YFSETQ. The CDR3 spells CASSVMNTGELFF. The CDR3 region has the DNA TGCGCCAGCAGCGTGATGAACACCGGGGAGCTGTTTTTT.

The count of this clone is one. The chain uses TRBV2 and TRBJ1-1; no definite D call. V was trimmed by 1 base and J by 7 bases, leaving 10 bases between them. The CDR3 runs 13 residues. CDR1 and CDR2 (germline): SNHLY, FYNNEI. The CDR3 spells CASSEDPRGEAFF. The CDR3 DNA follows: TGTGCCAGCAGTGAAGACCCGCGGGGTGAAGCTTTCTTT.

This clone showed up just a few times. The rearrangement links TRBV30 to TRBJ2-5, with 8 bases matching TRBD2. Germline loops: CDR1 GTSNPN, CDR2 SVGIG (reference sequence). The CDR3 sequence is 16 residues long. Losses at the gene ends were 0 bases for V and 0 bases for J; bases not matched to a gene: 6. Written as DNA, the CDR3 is TGTGCCTGGAGTGTAGCGGGGGCCCTGTACCAAGAGACCCAGTACTTC. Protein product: CAWSVAGALYQETQYF.

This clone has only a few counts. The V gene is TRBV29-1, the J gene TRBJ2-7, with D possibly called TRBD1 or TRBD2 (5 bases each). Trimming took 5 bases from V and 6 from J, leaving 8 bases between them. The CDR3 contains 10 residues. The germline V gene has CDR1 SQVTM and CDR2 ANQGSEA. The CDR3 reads CSVRDVEQYF. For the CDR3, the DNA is TGCAGCGTTCGGGACGTCGAGCAGTACTTC.

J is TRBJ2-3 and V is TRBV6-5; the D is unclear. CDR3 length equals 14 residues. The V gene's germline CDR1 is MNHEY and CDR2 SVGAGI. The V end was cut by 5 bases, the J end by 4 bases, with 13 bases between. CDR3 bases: TGTGCCAGCAGTCAATCCCCGACCGCAGATACGCAGTATTTT. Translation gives CASSQSPTADTQYF.

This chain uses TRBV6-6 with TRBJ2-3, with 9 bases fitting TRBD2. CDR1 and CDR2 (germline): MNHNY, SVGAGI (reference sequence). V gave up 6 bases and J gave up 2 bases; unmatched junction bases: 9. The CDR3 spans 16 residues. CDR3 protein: CASSLGLARNTDTQYF. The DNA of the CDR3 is TGTGCCAGCAGCTTAGGACTAGCGCGGAACACAGATACGCAGTATTTT.

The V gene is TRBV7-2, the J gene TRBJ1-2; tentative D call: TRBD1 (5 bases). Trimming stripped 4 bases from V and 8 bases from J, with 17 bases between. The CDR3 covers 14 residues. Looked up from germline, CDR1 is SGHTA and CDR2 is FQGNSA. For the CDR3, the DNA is TGTGCCAGCAGCTCCTATTTGACAGCAGACGGCTACACCTTC. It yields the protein CASSSYLTADGYTF.

The CDR3 nucleotides are TGTGCCAGCAGCTTAGGGGCTAGCGGAGTCACAGATACGCAGTATTTT. Encoded protein: CASSLGASGVTDTQYF. The gene calls are TRBV7-3 and TRBJ2-3, with 7 bases aligning to TRBD2. Per the germline V gene, CDR1 is SGHTA and CDR2 is FQGTGA. V was clipped by 2 bases and J by 2 bases; unmatched bases: 7. The CDR3 length is 16 residues.

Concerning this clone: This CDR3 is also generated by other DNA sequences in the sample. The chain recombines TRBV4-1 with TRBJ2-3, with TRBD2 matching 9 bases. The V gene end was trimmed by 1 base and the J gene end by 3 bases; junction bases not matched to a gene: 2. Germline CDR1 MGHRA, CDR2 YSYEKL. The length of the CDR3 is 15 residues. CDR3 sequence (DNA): TGCGCCAGCAGCCAAGTGGGACTAGCTACAGATACGCAGTATTTT. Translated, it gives CASSQVGLATDTQYF.

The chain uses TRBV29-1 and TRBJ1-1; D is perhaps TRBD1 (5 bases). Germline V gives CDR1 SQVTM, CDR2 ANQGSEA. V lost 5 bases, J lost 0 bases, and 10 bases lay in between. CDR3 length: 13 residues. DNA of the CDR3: TGCAGCGTTAACAGGAGACTGAACACTGAAGCTTTCTTT. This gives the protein CSVNRRLNTEAFF.

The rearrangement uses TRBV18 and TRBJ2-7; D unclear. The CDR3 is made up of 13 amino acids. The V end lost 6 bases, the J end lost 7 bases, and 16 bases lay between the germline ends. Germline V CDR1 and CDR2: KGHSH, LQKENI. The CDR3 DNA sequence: TGTGCCAGCTCGCAGGACGGCTACGCGGAGCAGTACTTC. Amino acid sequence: CASSQDGYAEQYF.